This T cell receptor beta chain was captured by sequencing in a study of blood T cell repertoires in COVID-19. Study background: The origin of the acute and convalescent COVID-19 samples was the United States, Italy and Spain. Sample material is recorded as cDNA or gDNA derived from T cells, B-cell-depleted T cells, or PBMCs.

With 5 bases clipped from V and 2 bases from J, the junction kept 6 bases outside the gene matches. Germline V lookup: CDR1 LNHDA, CDR2 SQIVND (reference sequence). This CDR3 is 14 amino acids long. In the source study's methods: Cell counts per sample came from amplifying reference gene primers. Profiling relied on immunoSEQ multiplex PCR, and the TCRdb table lists in-frame clones only, not all of them. That table is the source of V, J and clone size, and D and trimming were worked out from the DNA. This table has 150,000 or so clones, 70% to 90% appearing once. The chain uses TRBV19 and TRBJ2-7; 7 bases match TRBD1. The specimen was peripheral blood. This sequence originates from a woman between 65 and 79 years old with acute or convalescent COVID-19. This chain's CDR3 is CASSRSQGPYEQYF. CDR3 coding DNA: TGTGCCAGTAGTCGATCACAGGGGCCCTACGAGCAGTACTTC.